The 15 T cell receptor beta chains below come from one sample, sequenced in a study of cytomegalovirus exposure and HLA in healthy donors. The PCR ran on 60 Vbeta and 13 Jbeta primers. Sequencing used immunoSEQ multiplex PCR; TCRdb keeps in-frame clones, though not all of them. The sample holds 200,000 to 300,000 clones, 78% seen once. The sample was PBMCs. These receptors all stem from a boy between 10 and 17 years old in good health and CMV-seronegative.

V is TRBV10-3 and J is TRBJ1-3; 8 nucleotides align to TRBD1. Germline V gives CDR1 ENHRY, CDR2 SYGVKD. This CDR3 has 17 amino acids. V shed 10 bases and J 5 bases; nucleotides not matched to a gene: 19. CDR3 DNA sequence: TGTGCCAGAGATACAGGGGGAGGTTGCCCAATTCGAAACACCATATATTTT. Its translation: CARDTGGGCPIRNTIYF.

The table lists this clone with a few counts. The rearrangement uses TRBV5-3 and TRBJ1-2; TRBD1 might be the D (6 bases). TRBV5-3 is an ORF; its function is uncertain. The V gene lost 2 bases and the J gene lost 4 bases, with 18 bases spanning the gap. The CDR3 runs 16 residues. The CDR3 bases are TGTGCCAGAAGCTTTATCGGTGGACAGAGCCCCTATGGCTACACCTTC. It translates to CARSFIGGQSPYGYTF.

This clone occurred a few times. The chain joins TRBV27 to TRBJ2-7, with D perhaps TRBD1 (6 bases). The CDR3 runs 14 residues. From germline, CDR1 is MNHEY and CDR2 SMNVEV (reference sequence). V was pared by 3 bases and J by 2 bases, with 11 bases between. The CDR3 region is CASSFRAGAYEQYF. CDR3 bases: TGTGCCAGCAGTTTTCGGGCAGGGGCCTACGAGCAGTACTTC.

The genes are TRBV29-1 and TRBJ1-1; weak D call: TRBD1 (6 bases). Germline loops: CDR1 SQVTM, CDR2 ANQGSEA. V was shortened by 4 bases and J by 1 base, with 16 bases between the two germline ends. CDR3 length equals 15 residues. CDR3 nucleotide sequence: TGCAGCGTTGTTTTTTGGACAGTAACGAACACTGAAGCTTTCTTT. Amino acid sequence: CSVVFWTVTNTEAFF.

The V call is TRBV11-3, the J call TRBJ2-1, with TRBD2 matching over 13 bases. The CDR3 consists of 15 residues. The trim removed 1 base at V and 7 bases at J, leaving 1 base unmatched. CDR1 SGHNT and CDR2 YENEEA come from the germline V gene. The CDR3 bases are TGTGCCAGCAGCTTAGTACTAGCGGGGGGGAATGAGCAGTTCTTC. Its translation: CASSLVLAGGNEQFF.

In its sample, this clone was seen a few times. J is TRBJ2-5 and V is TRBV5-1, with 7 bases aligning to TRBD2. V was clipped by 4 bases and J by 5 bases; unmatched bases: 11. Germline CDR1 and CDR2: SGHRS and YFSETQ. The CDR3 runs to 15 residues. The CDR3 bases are TGCGCCAGCAGCCCATCGACTAGCTCTGGCGAGACCCAGTACTTC. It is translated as CASSPSTSSGETQYF.

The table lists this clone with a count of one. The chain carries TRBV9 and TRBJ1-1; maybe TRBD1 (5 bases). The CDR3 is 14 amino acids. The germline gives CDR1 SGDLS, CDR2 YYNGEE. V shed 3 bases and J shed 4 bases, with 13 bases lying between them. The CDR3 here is CASSAQGLSTEAFF. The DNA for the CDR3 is TGTGCCAGCAGCGCCCAGGGATTGAGCACTGAAGCTTTCTTT.

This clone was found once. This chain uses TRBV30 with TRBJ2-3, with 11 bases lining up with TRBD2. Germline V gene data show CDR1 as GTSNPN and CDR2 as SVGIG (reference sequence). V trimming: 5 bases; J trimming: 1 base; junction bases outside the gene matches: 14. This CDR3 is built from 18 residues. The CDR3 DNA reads TGTGCCTGGGAGCCGACTAGCGGGAACGGGTGGGGCACAGATACGCAGTATTTT. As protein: CAWEPTSGNGWGTDTQYF. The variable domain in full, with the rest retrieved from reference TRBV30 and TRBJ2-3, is SQTIHQWPATLVQPVGSPLSLECTVEGTSNPNLYWYRQAAGRGLQLLFYSVGIGQISSEVPQNLSASRPQDRQFILSSKKLLLSDSGFYLCAWEPTSGNGWGTDTQYFGPGTRLTVL.

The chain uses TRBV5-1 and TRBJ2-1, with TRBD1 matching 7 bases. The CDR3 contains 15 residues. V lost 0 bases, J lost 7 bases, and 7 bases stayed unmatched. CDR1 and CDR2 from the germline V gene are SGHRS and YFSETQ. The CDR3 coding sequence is TGCGCCAGCAGCTTGGTCACAGGGGTGGGAAATGAGCAGTTCTTC. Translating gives CASSLVTGVGNEQFF.

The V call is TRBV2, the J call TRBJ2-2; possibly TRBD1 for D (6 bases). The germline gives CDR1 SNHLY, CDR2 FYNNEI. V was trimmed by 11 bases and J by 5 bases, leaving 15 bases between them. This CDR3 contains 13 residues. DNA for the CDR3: TGTGCCGGGCACAGGGAGATGACCGGGGAGCTGTTTTTT. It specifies CAGHREMTGELFF.

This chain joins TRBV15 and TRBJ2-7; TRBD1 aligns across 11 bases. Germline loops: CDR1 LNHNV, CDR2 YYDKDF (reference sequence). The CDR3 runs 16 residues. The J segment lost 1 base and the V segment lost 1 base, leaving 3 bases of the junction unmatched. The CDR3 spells CATSRAGTGGSYEQYF. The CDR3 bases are TGTGCCACCAGCAGAGCTGGGACAGGGGGGTCCTACGAGCAGTACTTC. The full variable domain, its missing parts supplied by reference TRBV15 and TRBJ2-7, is DAMVIQNPRYQVTQFGKPVTLSCSQTLNHNVMYWYQQKSSQAPKLLFHYYDKDFNNEADTPDNFQSRRPNTSFCFLDIRSPGLGDTAMYLCATSRAGTGGSYEQYFGPGTRLTVT.

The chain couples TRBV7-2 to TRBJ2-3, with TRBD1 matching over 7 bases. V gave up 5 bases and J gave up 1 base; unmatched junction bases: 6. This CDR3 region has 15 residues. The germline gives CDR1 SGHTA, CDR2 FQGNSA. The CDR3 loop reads CASSGAGQGTDTQYF. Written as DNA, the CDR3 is TGTGCCAGCAGCGGCGCTGGACAGGGCACAGATACGCAGTATTTT.

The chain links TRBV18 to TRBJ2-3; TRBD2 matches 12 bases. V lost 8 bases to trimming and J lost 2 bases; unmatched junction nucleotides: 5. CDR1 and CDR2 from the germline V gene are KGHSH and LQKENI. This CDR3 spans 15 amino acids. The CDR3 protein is CASTTSGSYTDTQYF. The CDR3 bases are TGTGCCAGCACGACTAGCGGGAGTTACACAGATACGCAGTATTTT.

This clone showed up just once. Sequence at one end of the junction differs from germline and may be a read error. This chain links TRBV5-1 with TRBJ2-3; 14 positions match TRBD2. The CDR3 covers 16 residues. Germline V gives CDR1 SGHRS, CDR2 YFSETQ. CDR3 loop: CASSSGLAGVSDTQYF. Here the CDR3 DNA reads TGCGCTAGCAGCTCGGGACTAGCGGGAGTTTCAGATACGCAGTATTTT.

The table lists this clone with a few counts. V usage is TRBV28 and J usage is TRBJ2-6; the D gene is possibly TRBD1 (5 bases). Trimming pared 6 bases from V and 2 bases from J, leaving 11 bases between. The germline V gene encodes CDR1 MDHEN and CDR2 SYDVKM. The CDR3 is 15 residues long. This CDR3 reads CASSRTGPGANVLTF. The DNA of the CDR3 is TGTGCCAGCAGCCGAACAGGTCCTGGGGCCAACGTCCTGACTTTC.